Listed here is a single TCR beta chain. The source of the sample is a study of blood T cell repertoires in COVID-19. The overall study: Italy, Spain and the United States were the sources of the convalescent and acute COVID-19 samples. Sources were T cells, B-cell-depleted T cells, or PBMCs; the material itself was cDNA or gDNA.

As handled by the study authors: The authors estimated nucleated cell counts from reference gene primer amplification. Libraries were prepared by immunoSEQ multiplex PCR; TCRdb keeps only in-frame clonotypes and omits some of them. The V and J calls and clone size come from that table; D and trimming were worked out from the DNA. Of 250,000 to 350,000 clones listed, 88% are singletons. Trimming cost V 5 bases and J 7 bases; bases outside gene matches: 15. Germline-derived CDR1 and CDR2 are LNHDA and SQIVND (reference sequence). This CDR3 has 16 residues. The V gene is TRBV19, the J gene TRBJ2-7, with TRBD2 matching 9 bases. The source is a man younger than 35 with active or convalescent COVID-19. Sequenced input: peripheral blood. CDR3 coding DNA: TGTGCCAGTAGTTCCCCGTGGCGGGGGGGCTTTCGTGAGCAGTACTTC. Amino acid sequence: CASSSPWRGGFREQYF.